These T cell receptor beta chains were read from a single sample in a study of shared clonotypes between healthy human individuals. Sequenced by immunoSEQ multiplex PCR; TCRdb stores in-frame clones only, minus some. The sample contains 2 million to 3 million clones, 80% to 95% of which appear only once. Sequencing was done on a sample of naive CD4+ T cells from PBMCs. These receptors all stem from a man younger than 35 in good health. Some clones in this sample may be carry-over from other donors' samples. CDR3s include the opening cysteine and the closing phenylalanine or tryptophan. The D gene is left open where the match is weak. Only part of the rows carry a size: once, few, many, or a class if the clone is expanded.

>-|TRBV28|TRBJ1-2|-
CASTTSAGGYGYTF
TGTGCCAGCACCACCTCAGCGGGGGGATATGGCTACACCTTC
>TRBD1|TRBV4-1|TRBJ1-4|-
CASSQDQQGVGGTNEKLFF
TGCGCCAGCAGCCAAGATCAACAGGGGGTTGGTGGAACTAATGAAAAACTGTTTTTT
>-|TRBV10-2|TRBJ2-1|-
CASTEKGRLHEQFF
TGCGCCAGCACCGAAAAAGGCAGACTCCATGAGCAGTTCTTC
>-|TRBV7-9|TRBJ1-5|-
CASSLGVGDGNQPQHF
TGTGCCAGCAGCTTAGGGGTAGGGGACGGCAATCAGCCCCAGCATTTT
>-|TRBV9|TRBJ2-1|-
CASSSRPSTEQFF
TGTGCCAGCAGCTCCCGACCTAGCACCGAGCAGTTCTTC
>-|TRBV28|TRBJ1-1|-
CASSGTGGATEAFF
TGTGCCAGCAGTGGAACCGGGGGGGCGACTGAAGCTTTCTTT
>TRBD1|TRBV28|TRBJ2-7|-
CASRTTGRPYEQYF
TGTGCCAGCAGGACGACAGGGAGACCCTACGAGCAGTACTTC
>TRBD1|TRBV28|TRBJ1-2|-
CASRQQGASGYTF
TGTGCCAGCAGACAACAGGGGGCCTCCGGCTACACCTTC
>TRBD1|TRBV28|TRBJ1-5|-
CASSLLRGSNQPQHF
TGTGCCAGCAGCCTCCTCAGGGGGAGCAATCAGCCCCAGCATTTT
>-|TRBV5-6|TRBJ1-4|-
CASSLVDAEKLFF
TGTGCCAGCAGCTTGGTAGACGCTGAAAAACTGTTTTTT
>-|TRBV6-5|TRBJ2-4|-
CASRGYQNIQYF
TGTGCCAGCCGCGGCTACCAAAACATTCAGTACTTC
>TRBD1|TRBV27|TRBJ2-3|-
CASSSPGTGVVDTQYF
TGTGCCAGCAGTTCGCCGGGGACAGGGGTGGTGGATACGCAGTATTTT
>TRBD1|TRBV6-6|TRBJ2-7|-
CASSYRGQGSYEQYF
TGTGCCAGCAGTTACAGGGGACAGGGTTCCTACGAGCAGTACTTC
>-|TRBV2|TRBJ1-2|-
CATRQVGYTF
TGTGCCACCCGGCAGGTTGGCTACACCTTC
>TRBD1|TRBV7-2|TRBJ1-2|-
CASSFDRDYGYTF
TGTGCCAGCAGCTTCGACAGGGACTATGGCTACACCTTC
>-|TRBV19|TRBJ2-3|-
CASSISGGRDTQYF
TGTGCCAGTAGTATCAGCGGCGGTAGAGATACGCAGTATTTT
>TRBD1|TRBV11-2|TRBJ1-1|-
CASSTDRGLARTEAFF
TGTGCCAGCAGCACAGACAGGGGGCTCGCGCGCACTGAAGCTTTCTTT
>-|TRBV28|TRBJ2-1|-
CASSSTSGWPLNEQFF
TGTGCCAGCAGTTCTACCTCGGGGTGGCCCCTCAATGAGCAGTTCTTC
>TRBD1|TRBV7-3|TRBJ2-2|-
CASSLRQGGTGELFF
TGTGCCAGCAGCCTCCGACAGGGCGGCACCGGGGAGCTGTTTTTT
>-|TRBV28|TRBJ1-2|-
CASSYASKGSGYTF
TGTGCCAGCAGTTACGCCTCGAAGGGGAGCGGCTACACCTTC
>TRBD1|TRBV29-1|TRBJ1-2|-
CSATIPGQGPRGYTF
TGCAGCGCCACAATTCCGGGACAGGGGCCAAGAGGCTACACCTTC
>-|TRBV6-5|TRBJ2-1|-
CASRDNNNEQFF
TGTGCCAGCCGGGACAACAACAATGAGCAGTTCTTC
>-|TRBV4-2|TRBJ1-2|once
CASSWGTVANYGYTF
TGTGCCAGCAGCTGGGGCACTGTAGCTAACTATGGCTACACCTTC
>-|TRBV7-9|TRBJ1-4|-
CASSLFGTNEKLFF
TGTGCCAGCAGCTTATTCGGCACAAATGAAAAACTGTTTTTT
>-|TRBV6-5|TRBJ2-1|-
CASSYTERANNEQFF
TGTGCCAGCAGTTACACTGAGCGGGCCAACAATGAGCAGTTCTTC
>TRBD1|TRBV6-5|TRBJ2-5|-
CASSRTGQETQYF
TGTGCCAGCAGTAGGACAGGGCAAGAGACCCAGTACTTC
>TRBD1|TRBV28|TRBJ2-1|-
CASSFSGQGPNEQFF
TGTGCCAGCAGTTTCTCGGGACAGGGGCCCAATGAGCAGTTCTTC
>-|TRBV5-1|TRBJ2-2|-
CASSPRDTNTGELFF
TGCGCCAGCAGCCCCCGGGACACAAACACCGGGGAGCTGTTTTTT
>TRBD2|TRBV5-1|TRBJ2-5|-
CASSPGLAGVYQETQYF
TGCGCCAGCAGCCCGGGACTAGCGGGAGTGTATCAAGAGACCCAGTACTTC
>-|TRBV28|TRBJ1-6|-
CASSLGRNYNSPLHF
TGTGCCAGCAGCCTAGGACGGAACTATAATTCACCCCTCCACTTT
>TRBD1|TRBV29-1|TRBJ1-1|-
CSVTQGASTEAFF
TGCAGCGTCACACAGGGGGCTAGCACTGAAGCTTTCTTT
>TRBD1|TRBV19|TRBJ2-7|-
CASSPDRGRNEQYF
TGTGCCAGTAGCCCGGACAGGGGGCGCAACGAGCAGTACTTC
>TRBD2|TRBV4-1|TRBJ2-5|-
CAGSQGGGRALAETQYF
TGCGCCGGCAGCCAAGGTGGCGGGAGGGCCCTTGCGGAGACCCAGTACTTC
>TRBD1|TRBV4-2|TRBJ2-5|-
CASSQGQGKETQYF
TGTGCCAGCAGCCAAGGACAGGGAAAGGAGACCCAGTACTTC
>-|TRBV6-1|TRBJ1-1|once
CASSEGRMNTEAFF
TGTGCCAGCAGTGAAGGCCGGATGAACACTGAAGCTTTCTTT
>TRBD1|TRBV5-4|TRBJ2-7|once
CASSPGQFSPNYEQYF
TGTGCCAGCAGCCCGGGACAGTTCTCCCCCAATTACGAGCAGTACTTC
>TRBD2|TRBV6-1|TRBJ2-1|-
CASSGRTSGTNEQFF
TGTGCCAGCAGTGGCCGGACTAGCGGGACCAATGAGCAGTTCTTC
>-|TRBV4-1|TRBJ1-1|-
CASRIRLNTEAFF
TGCGCCAGCAGAATACGGCTGAACACTGAAGCTTTCTTT
>-|TRBV5-4|TRBJ2-1|-
CASSLLPTPPYNEQFF
TGTGCCAGCAGCTTGCTGCCCACTCCACCCTACAATGAGCAGTTCTTC
>TRBD1|TRBV15|TRBJ2-1|-
CATSTTDRGRYEQFF
TGTGCCACCAGCACCACCGACAGGGGGCGGTATGAGCAGTTCTTC
>-|TRBV2|TRBJ2-1|-
CATLLGGDRVQFF
TGTGCCACCCTCTTAGGGGGGGATAGGGTGCAGTTCTTC
>TRBD1|TRBV19|TRBJ1-1|few
CASSSWTGTGGTEAFF
TGTGCCAGTAGTAGCTGGACAGGGACGGGCGGCACTGAAGCTTTCTTT
>-|TRBV11-2|TRBJ2-5|-
CASSPAGGRQETQYF
TGTGCCAGCAGCCCGGCCGGCGGCAGGCAAGAGACCCAGTACTTC
>-|TRBV7-2|TRBJ1-2|-
CASSDSGGLGGYTF
TGTGCCAGCAGCGACTCGGGGGGCCTCGGTGGCTACACCTTC
>TRBD1|TRBV9|TRBJ1-5|-
CASSPQGAGYPQHF
TGTGCCAGCAGCCCACAGGGGGCAGGGTATCCCCAGCATTTT
>-|TRBV30|TRBJ2-4|few
CAWSGTGFKNIQYF
TGTGCCTGGAGTGGAACAGGGTTCAAAAACATTCAGTACTTC
>TRBD1|TRBV6-1|TRBJ1-1|-
CAITRGTGVNTEAFF
TGTGCCATCACTAGGGGGACAGGGGTTAACACTGAAGCTTTCTTT
>TRBD1|TRBV5-1|TRBJ2-7|-
CASSRGQGATYEQYF
TGCGCCAGCAGCAGGGGACAGGGGGCAACCTACGAGCAGTACTTC
>-|TRBV5-1|TRBJ2-7|-
CASSLEGAVEQYF
TGCGCCAGCAGCTTGGAGGGCGCGGTCGAGCAGTACTTC
>-|TRBV2|TRBJ1-5|-
CASNVRLNQPQHF
TGTGCCAGCAACGTCCGACTAAATCAGCCCCAGCATTTT
>-|TRBV6-6|TRBJ2-5|-
CASSYSYGGQETQYF
TGTGCCAGCAGTTACTCATACGGAGGCCAAGAGACCCAGTACTTC
>TRBD2|TRBV2|TRBJ2-1|-
CASSTSGSVNEQFF
TGTGCCAGCAGTACTAGCGGGAGTGTGAATGAGCAGTTCTTC
>TRBD1|TRBV7-2|TRBJ1-4|-
CASSHGQGGEKLFF
TGTGCCAGCAGCCATGGACAGGGCGGCGAAAAACTGTTTTTT
>TRBD1|TRBV7-8|TRBJ1-5|-
CASSTRTGIGQPQHF
TGTGCCAGCAGCACGCGGACAGGTATAGGGCAGCCCCAGCATTTT